The entry below gives a single T cell receptor (beta chain) sequence along with its context. This entry comes from a study of PD-1 blockade in mismatch repair-deficient tumors. Method: immunoSEQ multiplex PCR; TCRdb's copy keeps in-frame clones and lacks some. The sample has some 110,000 clones; approximately 80% are singletons. The germline CDR1 and CDR2 sequences are SEHNR and FQNEAQ (reference sequence). Trimming took off 5 bases at V and 1 base at J, with 11 bases between the two ends. CDR3 length equals 14 residues. The V gene is TRBV7-9, the J gene TRBJ1-1; D perhaps matches TRBD1 (5 bases). This sequence was found in an adult with mismatch repair-deficient cancer. Sequencing used peripheral blood, obtained approximately 64 weeks after starting pembrolizumab. Written as DNA, the CDR3 is TGTGCCAGCAGCCCTATGACAGAGAACACTGAAGCTTTCTTT. The encoded protein is CASSPMTENTEAFF. Together with reference TRBV7-9 and TRBJ1-1, the CDR3 gives the full variable domain: DTGVSQNPRHKITKRGQNVTFRCDPISEHNRLYWYRQTLGQGPEFLTYFQNEAQLEKSRLLSDRFSAERPKGSFSTLEIQRTEQGDSAMYLCASSPMTENTEAFFGQGTRLTVV.